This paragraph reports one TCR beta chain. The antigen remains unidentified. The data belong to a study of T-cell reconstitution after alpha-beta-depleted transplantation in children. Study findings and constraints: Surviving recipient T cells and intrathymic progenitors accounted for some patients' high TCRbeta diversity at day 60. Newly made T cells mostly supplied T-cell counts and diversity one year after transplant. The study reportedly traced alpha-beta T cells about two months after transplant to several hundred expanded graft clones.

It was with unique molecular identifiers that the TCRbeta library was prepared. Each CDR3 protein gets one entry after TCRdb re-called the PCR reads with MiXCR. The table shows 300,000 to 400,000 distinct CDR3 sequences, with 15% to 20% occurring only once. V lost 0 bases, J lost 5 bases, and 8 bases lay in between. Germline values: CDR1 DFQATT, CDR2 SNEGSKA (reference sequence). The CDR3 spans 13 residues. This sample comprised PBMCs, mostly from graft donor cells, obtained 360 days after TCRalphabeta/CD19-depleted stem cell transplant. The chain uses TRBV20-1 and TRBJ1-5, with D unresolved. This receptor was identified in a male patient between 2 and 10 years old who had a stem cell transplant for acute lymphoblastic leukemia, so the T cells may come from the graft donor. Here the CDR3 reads CSARESRDQPQHF. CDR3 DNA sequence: TGCAGTGCTAGAGAAAGTAGGGATCAGCCCCAGCATTTT.